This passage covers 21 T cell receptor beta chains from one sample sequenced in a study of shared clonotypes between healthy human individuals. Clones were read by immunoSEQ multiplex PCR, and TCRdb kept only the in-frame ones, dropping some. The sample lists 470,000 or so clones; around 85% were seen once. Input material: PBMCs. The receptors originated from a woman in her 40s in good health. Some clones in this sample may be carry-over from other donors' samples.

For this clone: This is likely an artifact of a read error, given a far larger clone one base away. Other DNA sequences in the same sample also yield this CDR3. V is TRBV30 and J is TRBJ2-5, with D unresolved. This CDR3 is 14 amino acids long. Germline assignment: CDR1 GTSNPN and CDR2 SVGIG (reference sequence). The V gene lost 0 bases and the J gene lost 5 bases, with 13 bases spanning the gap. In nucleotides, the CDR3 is TGTGCCTGGAGTGTTAGAGCGCGGCGGGAGACCCAGTACTTC. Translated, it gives CAWSVRARRETQYF.

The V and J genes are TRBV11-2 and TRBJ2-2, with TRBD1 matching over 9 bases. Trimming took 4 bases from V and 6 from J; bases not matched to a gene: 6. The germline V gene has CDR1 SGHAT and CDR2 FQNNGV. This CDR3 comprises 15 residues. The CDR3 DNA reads TGTGCCAGCAGCTGGGACAGGGCGGCTGCCGGGGAGCTGTTTTTT. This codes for CASSWDRAAAGELFF.

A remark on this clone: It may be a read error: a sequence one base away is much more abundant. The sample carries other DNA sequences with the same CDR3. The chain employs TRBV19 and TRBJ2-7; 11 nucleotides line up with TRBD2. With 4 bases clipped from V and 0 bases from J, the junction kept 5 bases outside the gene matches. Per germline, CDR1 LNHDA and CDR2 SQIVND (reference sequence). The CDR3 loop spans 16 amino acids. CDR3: CASSRGTSGSSYEQYF. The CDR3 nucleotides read TGTGCCAGTAGTAGAGGTACTAGCGGGAGCTCCTACGAGCAGTACTTC.

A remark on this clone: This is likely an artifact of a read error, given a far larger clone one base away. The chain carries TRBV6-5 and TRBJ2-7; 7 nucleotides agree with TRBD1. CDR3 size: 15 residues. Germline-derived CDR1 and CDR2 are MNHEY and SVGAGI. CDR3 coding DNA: TGTGACAGCAGTTACTCGGGGACAGCTGTGTACGAGCAGTACTTC. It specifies CDSSYSGTAVYEQYF.

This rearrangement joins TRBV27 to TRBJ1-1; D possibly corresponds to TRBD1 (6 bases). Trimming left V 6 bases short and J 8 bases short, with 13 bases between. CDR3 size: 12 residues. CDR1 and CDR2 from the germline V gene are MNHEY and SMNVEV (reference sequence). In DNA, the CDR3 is TGTGCCAGCAGCCTCCAGGGGATGGAAGCTTTCTTT. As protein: CASSLQGMEAFF.

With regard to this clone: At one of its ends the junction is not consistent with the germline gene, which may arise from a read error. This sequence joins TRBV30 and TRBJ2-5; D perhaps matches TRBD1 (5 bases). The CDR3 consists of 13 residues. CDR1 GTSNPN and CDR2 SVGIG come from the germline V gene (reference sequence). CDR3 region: CACNRWFGETRYF. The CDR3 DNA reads TGTGCCTGTAACAGGTGGTTTGGAGAGACCCGGTACTTC.

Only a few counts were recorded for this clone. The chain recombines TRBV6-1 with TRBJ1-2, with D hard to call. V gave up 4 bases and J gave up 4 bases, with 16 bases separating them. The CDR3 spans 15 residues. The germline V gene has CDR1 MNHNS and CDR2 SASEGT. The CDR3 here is CASSASVDGGYGYTF. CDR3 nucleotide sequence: TGTGCCAGCAGTGCCTCAGTGGATGGAGGCTATGGCTACACCTTC.

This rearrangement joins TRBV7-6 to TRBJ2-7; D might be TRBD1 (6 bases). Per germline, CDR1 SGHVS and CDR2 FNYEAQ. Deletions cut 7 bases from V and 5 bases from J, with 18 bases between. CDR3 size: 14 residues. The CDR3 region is CASKLQGAADEQYF. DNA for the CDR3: TGTGCCAGCAAATTACAGGGCGCCGCGGACGAGCAGTACTTC.

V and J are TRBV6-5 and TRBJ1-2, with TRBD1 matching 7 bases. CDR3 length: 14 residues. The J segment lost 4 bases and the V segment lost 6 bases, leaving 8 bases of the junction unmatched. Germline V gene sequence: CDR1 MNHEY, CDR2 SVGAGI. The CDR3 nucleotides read TGTGCCAGCAGCAGCCCGGGACAGAGCTATGGCTACACCTTC. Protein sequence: CASSSPGQSYGYTF.

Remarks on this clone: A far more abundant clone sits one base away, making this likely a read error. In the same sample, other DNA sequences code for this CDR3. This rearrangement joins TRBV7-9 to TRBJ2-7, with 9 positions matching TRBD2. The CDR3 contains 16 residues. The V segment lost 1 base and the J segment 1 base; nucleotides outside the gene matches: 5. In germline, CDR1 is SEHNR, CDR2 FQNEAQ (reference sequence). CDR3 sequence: CASSLVGLAGSYEQYF. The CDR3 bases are TGTGCCAGCAGCTTAGTAGGGCTAGCGGGATCCTACGAGCAGTACTTC.

The CDR3 loop is CASSLRGVVLTDTQYF. For the CDR3, the DNA is TGTGCCAGCAGTCTCAGGGGGGTGGTTTTAACAGATACGCAGTATTTT. The chain carries TRBV7-9 and TRBJ2-3; D may be TRBD1 (7 bases). The CDR3 has 16 residues. V lost 6 bases to trimming and J lost 3 bases, with 19 bases between them. Germline loops: CDR1 SEHNR, CDR2 FQNEAQ (reference sequence). The variable domain in full, with the rest retrieved from reference TRBV7-9 and TRBJ2-3, is DTGVSQNPRHKITKRGQNVTFRCDPISEHNRLYWYRQTLGQGPEFLTYFQNEAQLEKSRLLSDRFSAERPKGSFSTLEIQRTEQGDSAMYLCASSLRGVVLTDTQYFGPGTRLTVL.

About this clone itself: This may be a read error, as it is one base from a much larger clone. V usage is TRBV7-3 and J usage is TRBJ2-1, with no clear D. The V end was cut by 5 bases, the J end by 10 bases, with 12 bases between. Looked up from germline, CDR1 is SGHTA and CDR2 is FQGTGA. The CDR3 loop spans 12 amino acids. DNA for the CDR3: TGTGCCAGCAGCCCCACCCCGGGCGAGCAGTTCTTC. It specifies CASSPTPGEQFF.

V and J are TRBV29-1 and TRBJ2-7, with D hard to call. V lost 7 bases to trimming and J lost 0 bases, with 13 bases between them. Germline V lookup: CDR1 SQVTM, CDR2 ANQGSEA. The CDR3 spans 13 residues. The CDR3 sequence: CSAGSVSSYEQYF. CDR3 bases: TGCAGCGCCGGCTCTGTTAGCTCCTACGAGCAGTACTTC.

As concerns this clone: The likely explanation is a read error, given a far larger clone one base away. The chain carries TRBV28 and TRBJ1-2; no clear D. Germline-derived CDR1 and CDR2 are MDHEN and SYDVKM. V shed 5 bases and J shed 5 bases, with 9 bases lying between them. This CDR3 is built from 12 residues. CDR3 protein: CASSPPRYGYTF. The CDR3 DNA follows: TGTGCCAGCAGTCCCCCCCGGTATGGCTACACCTTC.

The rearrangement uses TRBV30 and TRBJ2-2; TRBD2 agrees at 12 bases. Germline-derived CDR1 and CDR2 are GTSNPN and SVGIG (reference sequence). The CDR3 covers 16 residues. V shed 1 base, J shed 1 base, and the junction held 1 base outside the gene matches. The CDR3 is CAWSAGLAGNTGELFF. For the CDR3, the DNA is TGTGCCTGGAGTGCGGGACTAGCGGGGAACACCGGGGAGCTGTTTTTT.

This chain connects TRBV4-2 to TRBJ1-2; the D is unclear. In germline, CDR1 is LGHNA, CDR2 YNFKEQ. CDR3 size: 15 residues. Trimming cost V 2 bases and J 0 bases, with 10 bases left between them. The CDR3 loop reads CASSQQTGANYGYTF. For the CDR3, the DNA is TGTGCCAGCAGCCAACAGACCGGGGCTAACTATGGCTACACCTTC.

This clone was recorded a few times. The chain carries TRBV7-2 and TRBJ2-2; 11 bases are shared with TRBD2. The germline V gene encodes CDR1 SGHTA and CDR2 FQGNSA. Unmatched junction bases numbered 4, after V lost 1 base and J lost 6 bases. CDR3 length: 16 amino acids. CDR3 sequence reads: CASSLVSSGRPGELFF. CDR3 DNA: TGTGCCAGCAGCTTAGTCTCTAGCGGGAGGCCCGGGGAGCTGTTTTTT.

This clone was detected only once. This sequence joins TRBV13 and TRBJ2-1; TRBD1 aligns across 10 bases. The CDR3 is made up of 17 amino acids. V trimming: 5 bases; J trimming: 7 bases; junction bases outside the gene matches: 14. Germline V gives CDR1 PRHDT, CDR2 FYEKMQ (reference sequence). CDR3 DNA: TGTGCCAGCAGCGGCACAATCGGGACAGGGGCTTGGAATGAGCAGTTCTTC. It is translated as CASSGTIGTGAWNEQFF.

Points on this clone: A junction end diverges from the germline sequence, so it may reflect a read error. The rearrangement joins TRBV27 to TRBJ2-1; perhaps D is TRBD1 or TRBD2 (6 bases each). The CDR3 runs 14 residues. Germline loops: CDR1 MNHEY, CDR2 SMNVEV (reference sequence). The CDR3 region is CASSFGGSHNEQFF. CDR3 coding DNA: TGTGCCAGCAGTTTCGGGGGCTCCCACAATGAGCAGTTCTTC.

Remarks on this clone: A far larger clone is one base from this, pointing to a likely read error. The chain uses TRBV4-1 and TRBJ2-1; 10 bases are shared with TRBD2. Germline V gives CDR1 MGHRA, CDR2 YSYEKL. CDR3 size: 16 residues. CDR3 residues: CASSRTLAGNYNKQFF. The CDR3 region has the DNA TGCGCCAGCAGCCGGACACTAGCGGGGAACTACAATAAGCAGTTCTTC.

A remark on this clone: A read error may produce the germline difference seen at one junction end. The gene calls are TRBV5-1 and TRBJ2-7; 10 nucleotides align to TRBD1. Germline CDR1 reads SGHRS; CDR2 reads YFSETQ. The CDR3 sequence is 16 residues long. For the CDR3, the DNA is TGTGCCAGCAGTCCTTTCGGGGGGACAGGGGCCTACGAGCAGTACTTC. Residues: CASSPFGGTGAYEQYF. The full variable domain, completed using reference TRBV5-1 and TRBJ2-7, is KAGVTQTPRYLIKTRGQQVTLSCSPISGHRSVSWYQQTPGQGLQFLFEYFSETQRNKGNFPGRFSGRQFSNSRSEMNVSTLELGDSALYLCASSPFGGTGAYEQYFGPGTRLTVT.